The present TCR beta chain was sequenced within a study of graft-versus-host responses after intestinal transplantation. Study in general: Recipients had multivisceral, liver-intestinal, or isolated intestinal transplants. Recipients were all induced with anti-thymocyte globulin, then given tacrolimus and steroids for two to three years. Study-wide findings and caveats: Recipient marrow showed GvH clones, some seen first in ileum or blood. Within allografts, high graft-versus-host to host-versus-graft clonal ratios were seen among patients with graft-donor T cell macrochimerism.

Germline loops: CDR1 LGHNA, CDR2 YSLEER. Germline trimming cut 1 base from V and 8 bases from J; bases unmatched to any gene: 7. CDR3 size: 15 residues. Generated by immunoSEQ multiplex PCR, the TCRdb table keeps only in-frame clones and is missing some. The sample holds more than 95,000 clones, 80% to 95% seen once. The table lists this clone with a few counts. What it binds is not known. This sample comprised unstimulated CD4+ T cells sorted from spleen or lymph node cells, obtained before intestinal transplant. V is TRBV4-3 and J is TRBJ1-4; 7 bases map to TRBD1. The sequence came from a human donor who received an intestinal transplant. Here the CDR3 reads CASSQVDRVDEKLFF. The CDR3 region has the DNA TGCGCCAGCAGCCAAGTAGACAGGGTAGACGAAAAACTGTTTTTT.